What follows are 17 T cell receptor beta chains derived from one specimen sequenced in a study of T-cell reconstitution after alpha-beta-depleted transplantation in children. TCRbeta library preparation incorporated unique molecular identifiers. In TCRdb, the PCR reads were re-called with MiXCR into one record per CDR3 protein. The top ten clones hold 0.79% of a sample with approximately 630,000 distinct CDR3 sequences, roughly 13% of them seen once. The sample here was PBMCs, taken before TCRalphabeta/CD19-depleted stem cell transplant. The receptors shown here come from a girl aged 2 to 9 with congenital amegakaryocytic thrombocytopenia, due to receive a stem cell transplant.

This clonotype was recorded a few times. The chain is built from TRBV29-1 and TRBJ2-1; D unclear. V was shortened by 5 bases and J by 4 bases, with 9 bases between the two germline ends. Germline CDR1 and CDR2: SQVTM and ANQGSEA. CDR3 length equals 12 residues. The CDR3 bases are TGCAGCGTTCACCCCAGTTACAATGAGCAGTTCTTC. This translates into CSVHPSYNEQFF.

This clonotype was observed at least ten times. This chain joins TRBV24-1 and TRBJ2-1; 8 bases map to TRBD2. CDR1 KGHDR and CDR2 SFDVKD come from the germline V gene. The ends lost 3 bases at V and 5 bases at J; junction bases unmatched: 14. This CDR3 has 18 amino acids. In DNA, the CDR3 is TGTGCCACCAGTGATGCCCCTCCAGCGGGAGCAGTAGACAATGAGCAGTTCTTC. Protein: CATSDAPPAGAVDNEQFF.

Comments on this clonotype: A much more abundant neighbour one base away suggests this may be a read error. This sequence joins TRBV5-1 and TRBJ1-3; no clear D. The CDR3 consists of 14 residues. Germline V lookup: CDR1 SGHRS, CDR2 YFSETQ. CDR3 bases: TGCGCCAGCAGCCCGGGGAACTCTGTAAACACCATATATTTT. Protein sequence: CASSPGNSVNTIYF.

This clonotype occurred a few times. The chain employs TRBV18 and TRBJ2-7; D may match TRBD1 or TRBD2 (5 bases each). The ends were cut back, 2 bases at V and 6 bases at J, with 14 bases in the middle. The CDR3 has 14 amino acids. The V gene's germline CDR1 is KGHSH and CDR2 LQKENI. In nucleotides, the CDR3 is TGTGCCAGCTCACCAGGGGAGTTGGGGACCGAGCAGTACTTC. Translated, it gives CASSPGELGTEQYF.

At least ten counts were recorded for this clonotype. The junction differs from germline at one of its ends, possibly a read error. This chain connects TRBV28 to TRBJ2-7, with D perhaps matching TRBD1 (6 bases). The CDR3 consists of 13 residues. CDR1 is MDHEN, CDR2 SYDVKM, per germline. The CDR3 bases are TGCGCCAGCGGCTCCCCAGGGGCTAAAGAGCAGTACTTC. Translation: CASGSPGAKEQYF. Together with reference TRBV28 and TRBJ2-7, the CDR3 gives the full variable domain: DVKVTQSSRYLVKRTGEKVFLECVQDMDHENMFWYRQDPGLGLRLIYFSYDVKMKEKGDIPEGYSVSREKKERFSLILESASTNQTSMYLCASGSPGAKEQYFGPGTRLTVT.

This clonotype came up a few times. DNA for the CDR3: TGTGCCAGCAGTCCTAGCGGGAGGGGTGGCCAAGAGACCCAGTACTTC. It codes for CASSPSGRGGQETQYF. V usage is TRBV12-3 or TRBV12-4 and J usage is TRBJ2-5; TRBD2 agrees at 12 bases. This CDR3 region has 16 residues. V shed 5 bases, J shed 1 base, and the junction held 5 bases outside the gene matches.

This clonotype showed up many times. The rearrangement links TRBV5-1 to TRBJ2-3; 9 bases agree with TRBD2. The CDR3 spans 16 residues. With 1 base clipped from V and 3 bases from J, the junction kept 6 bases outside the gene matches. Germline V gene data show CDR1 as SGHRS and CDR2 as YFSETQ. CDR3 DNA: TGCGCCAGCAGCTTGTTAGCGGGAGATTTGACAGATACGCAGTATTTT. This codes for CASSLLAGDLTDTQYF.

This clonotype showed up just a few times. The chain has TRBV7-9 and TRBJ2-6; D remains ambiguous. Trimming shortened V by 0 bases and J by 2 bases, and 5 bases separated the two germline ends. The CDR3 consists of 15 residues. Germline V CDR1 and CDR2: SEHNR, FQNEAQ (reference sequence). CDR3 sequence: CASSLARAGANVLTF. As DNA, the CDR3 is TGTGCCAGCAGCTTAGCACGGGCTGGGGCCAACGTCCTGACTTTC.

This clonotype was seen a handful of times. This chain links TRBV5-1 with TRBJ2-7; the D gene could be TRBD1 or TRBD2 (5 bases each). The CDR3 consists of 14 residues. CDR1 is SGHRS, CDR2 YFSETQ, per germline. V dropped 6 bases and J dropped 3 bases, with 16 bases sitting between them. The CDR3 loop is CASTLTGASYEQYF. CDR3 coding DNA: TGCGCCAGCACTTTAACCGGGGCCAGCTACGAGCAGTACTTC.

This clonotype was observed a handful of times. The CDR3 region has the DNA TGCAGCGTTGAAATGTCGGTAGGGTTTGGAGGTGAGCAGTTCTTC. It translates to CSVEMSVGFGGEQFF. This rearrangement joins TRBV29-1 to TRBJ2-1; a weak D match, TRBD2 (5 bases). Trimming pared 2 bases from V and 9 bases from J, leaving 20 bases between. The CDR3 contains 15 residues. Germline CDR1 and CDR2: SQVTM and ANQGSEA.

This clonotype was recorded a few times. The genes are TRBV24-1 and TRBJ2-1, with D perhaps TRBD1 (5 bases). CDR3 length: 14 amino acids. V dropped 5 bases and J dropped 2 bases, with 9 bases sitting between them. Germline V CDR1 and CDR2: KGHDR, SFDVKD. The DNA for the CDR3 is TGTGCCACCAGTGGGGGCCAAGCCTACAATGAGCAGTTCTTC. Translating gives CATSGGQAYNEQFF.

This clonotype was detected only a few times. The rearrangement joins TRBV7-6 to TRBJ2-7, with a possible D match to TRBD1 (6 bases). Germline CDR1 is SGHVS and CDR2 is FNYEAQ. V was trimmed by 1 base and J by 4 bases, leaving 11 bases between them. CDR3 length equals 14 residues. CDR3 loop: CASSLVAGVYEQYF. In DNA, the CDR3 is TGTGCCAGCAGCTTAGTGGCAGGGGTATACGAGCAGTACTTC.

The table lists this clonotype with many counts. J is TRBJ1-2 and V is TRBV3-1, with D possibly TRBD1 on 5 matching bases. The germline gives CDR1 LGHDT, CDR2 YNNKEL (reference sequence). V was trimmed by 3 bases and J by 2 bases, leaving 13 bases between them. CDR3 length: 15 amino acids. CDR3 residues: CASSHDLTENYGYTF. Written as DNA, the CDR3 is TGTGCCAGCAGCCATGATCTGACAGAGAACTATGGCTACACCTTC.

With respect to this clonotype: One end of the junction is discordant with germline, which a read error may explain. V and J are TRBV29-1 and TRBJ2-5; 8 nucleotides align to TRBD2. CDR1 is SQVTM and CDR2 is ANQGSEA in the germline V gene. This CDR3 is 8 amino acids long. Here the CDR3 reads CSLPGGNF. The CDR3 DNA is TGCAGCCTTCCGGGGGGGAACTTC.

This clonotype was seen only a few times. CDR3 in DNA: TGTGCCAGCAGTTTAGATGTCGGTTTGGGCGGAGTCGGCTACGAGCAGTACTTC. It encodes CASSLDVGLGGVGYEQYF. This sequence joins TRBV12-3 or TRBV12-4 and TRBJ2-7, with D unresolved. The CDR3 totals 18 residues. V was pared by 1 base and J by 3 bases, with 22 bases between.

This clonotype was detected only a few times. The V and J genes are TRBV7-9 and TRBJ2-7, with D unclear. CDR1 is SEHNR, CDR2 FQNEAQ, per germline (reference sequence). This CDR3 is built from 14 residues. V was cut by 5 bases and J by 0 bases, with 11 bases left in between. CDR3 region: CASSASTASYEQYF. The CDR3 DNA is TGTGCCAGCAGCGCATCGACTGCCTCCTACGAGCAGTACTTC. Full variable domain (missing parts from reference TRBV7-9 and TRBJ2-7): DTGVSQNPRHKITKRGQNVTFRCDPISEHNRLYWYRQTLGQGPEFLTYFQNEAQLEKSRLLSDRFSAERPKGSFSTLEIQRTEQGDSAMYLCASSASTASYEQYFGPGTRLTVT.

DNA for the CDR3: TGTGCCAGCAGTTTAGGAATAGGGGCCAACACTGAAGCTTTCTTT. This translates into CASSLGIGANTEAFF. The chain links TRBV6-5 to TRBJ1-1, with TRBD1 as a possible D gene (5 bases). Trimming shortened V by 4 bases and J by 2 bases, and 14 bases separated the two germline ends. In germline, CDR1 is MNHEY, CDR2 SVGAGI. The CDR3 has 15 amino acids.